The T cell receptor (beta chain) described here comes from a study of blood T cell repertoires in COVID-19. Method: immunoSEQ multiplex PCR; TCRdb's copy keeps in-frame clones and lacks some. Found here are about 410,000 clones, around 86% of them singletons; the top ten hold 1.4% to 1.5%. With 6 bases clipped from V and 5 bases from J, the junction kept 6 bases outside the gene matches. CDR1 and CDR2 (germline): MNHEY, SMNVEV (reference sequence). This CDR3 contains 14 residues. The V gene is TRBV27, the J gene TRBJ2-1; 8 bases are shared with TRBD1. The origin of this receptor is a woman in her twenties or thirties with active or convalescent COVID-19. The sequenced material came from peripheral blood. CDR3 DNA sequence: TGTGCCAGCAGAAGCGGACAGGGCGACAATGAGCAGTTCTTC. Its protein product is CASRSGQGDNEQFF.